Following are 15 T cell receptor beta chains from one sample sequenced in a study of monozygotic twins with inflammatory bowel disease. TCRdb processed the 5' RACE reads again and assigns one entry to each CDR3 protein, with no DNA. This sample's table reports roughly 300,000 distinct CDR3 sequences. The specimen was blood. Every receptor here comes from a human donor with ulcerative colitis or Crohn's disease, or a healthy co-twin of an affected twin (not recorded which).

The rearrangement uses TRBV7-9 and TRBJ2-5; with no DNA, the TCRdb D assignment of TRBD1 cannot be verified. Per germline, CDR1 SEHNR and CDR2 FQNEAQ (reference sequence). The length of the CDR3 is 15 residues. This CDR3 reads CASSLGGRLQETQYF. The full variable domain, its missing parts supplied by reference TRBV7-9 and TRBJ2-5, is DTGVSQNPRHKITKRGQNVTFRCDPISEHNRLYWYRQTLGQGPEFLTYFQNEAQLEKSRLLSDRFSAERPKGSFSTLEIQRTEQGDSAMYLCASSLGGRLQETQYFGPGTRLLVL.

This chain links TRBV24-1 with TRBJ2-3; there is no DNA to check the TCRdb D call of TRBD1. Germline V CDR1 and CDR2: KGHDR, SFDVKD. This CDR3 region has 14 residues. CDR3 region: CATRPRTVTDTQYF.

The rearrangement uses TRBV14 and TRBJ1-1. The germline CDR1 and CDR2 sequences are SGHDN and FVKESK. This CDR3 spans 14 amino acids. CDR3 protein: CASSRRREKSEAFF.

V is TRBV6-1 and J is TRBJ2-5; TCRdb's D gene call, TRBD1, goes unchecked for lack of DNA. CDR1 and CDR2 (germline): MNHNS, SASEGT. The CDR3 is made up of 14 amino acids. CDR3 amino acids: CASSGTALRETQYF.

The chain uses TRBV24-1 and TRBJ2-2. The CDR3 covers 14 residues. Germline V CDR1 and CDR2: KGHDR, SFDVKD. CDR3 loop: CATSAGLNTGELFF.

The rearrangement joins TRBV7-2 to TRBJ2-1; there is no DNA to check the TCRdb D call of TRBD1. The CDR3 sequence is 15 residues long. The germline V gene has CDR1 SGHTA and CDR2 FQGNSA. The CDR3 spells CASSSTRASYNEQFF.

This chain joins TRBV5-1 and TRBJ2-3; TCRdb's assignment of TRBD1 cannot be checked, as there is no DNA. The CDR3 loop spans 14 amino acids. Germline CDR1 reads SGHRS; CDR2 reads YFSETQ. The CDR3 loop reads CASSLPGGADTQYF. Looking up the rest from reference TRBV5-1 and TRBJ2-3 gives the full variable domain: KAGVTQTPRYLIKTRGQQVTLSCSPISGHRSVSWYQQTPGQGLQFLFEYFSETQRNKGNFPGRFSGRQFSNSRSEMNVSTLELGDSALYLCASSLPGGADTQYFGPGTRLTVL.

The V call is TRBV5-6, the J call TRBJ2-1. Germline assignment: CDR1 SGHDT and CDR2 YYEEEE. This CDR3 comprises 15 residues. CDR3 residues: CASSQILYSYNEQFF.

The J gene is TRBJ2-7, the V gene TRBV7-9; TCRdb gives TRBD2 as the D gene, but with no DNA this cannot be confirmed. The germline gives CDR1 SEHNR, CDR2 FQNEAQ (reference sequence). This CDR3 comprises 13 residues. The CDR3 loop reads CASSRDWNVEQYF.

This chain uses TRBV18 with TRBJ1-3. Germline CDR1 KGHSH, CDR2 LQKENI. This CDR3 has 15 amino acids. The CDR3 loop is CASSPPGGSGNTIYF. The full variable domain, rest sourced from reference TRBV18 and TRBJ1-3, is NAGVMQNPRHLVRRRGQEARLRCSPMKGHSHVYWYRQLPEEGLKFMVYLQKENIIDESGMPKERFSAEFPKEGPSILRIQQVVRGDSAAYFCASSPPGGSGNTIYFGEGSWLTVV.

V usage is TRBV7-2 and J usage is TRBJ2-5; the TCRdb D gene call, TRBD2, has no DNA to confirm it. This CDR3 comprises 15 residues. Germline CDR1 SGHTA, CDR2 FQGNSA. The CDR3 sequence: CASSSQTSGLDTQYF.

V usage is TRBV30 and J usage is TRBJ2-6; TCRdb outputs TRBD2, but without DNA this stays unchecked. The germline CDR1 and CDR2 sequences are GTSNPN and SVGIG (reference sequence). The CDR3 extends over 19 amino acids. The CDR3 sequence is CAWSGLGSGRASGANVLTF.

This sequence joins TRBV7-9 and TRBJ1-6; TCRdb's D call, TRBD1, is unchecked because there is no DNA. The germline V gene encodes CDR1 SEHNR and CDR2 FQNEAQ (reference sequence). The CDR3 spans 15 residues. The CDR3 protein is CASSGQGGGNSPLHF.

This CDR3 is CASSQDQGTSGRPGELFF. The chain employs TRBV4-3 and TRBJ2-2; TCRdb gives TRBD2 as the D gene, but with no DNA this cannot be confirmed. This CDR3 comprises 18 residues. Germline values: CDR1 LGHNA, CDR2 YSLEER.

The chain uses TRBV12-3 or TRBV12-4 and TRBJ1-5; TCRdb proposes TRBD1, but this gene call is untestable without DNA. CDR3 size: 14 residues. CDR3 sequence reads: CASKLGDRVGGQHF.